Sequencing of this T cell receptor beta chain was carried out in a study of cytomegalovirus exposure and HLA in healthy donors. Study-wide findings and caveats: CMV antigen specificity of a few CMV-associated chains was confirmed in vitro.

As for this clone: The antigen is undetermined.

The PCR ran on 60 Vbeta and 13 Jbeta primers. The assay was immunoSEQ multiplex PCR, and TCRdb's table has in-frame clones only and misses some. Of about 33,000 clones in the sample, over 40% are singletons; the top ten hold 6.2%. Donors were nominally healthy when sampled, though unrecorded immune exposures were likely. V was cut by 3 bases and J by 5 bases, with 16 bases left in between. This CDR3 comprises 14 residues. Germline V lookup: CDR1 GTSNPN, CDR2 SVGIG (reference sequence). V gene TRBV30 combines with J gene TRBJ1-1, with D maybe TRBD1 (6 bases). The source is a woman between 40 and 50 years old in good health and CMV-seropositive. The specimen was PBMCs. This chain's CDR3 is CAWRKDRLGTEAFF. Written as DNA, the CDR3 is TGTGCCTGGAGGAAAGACAGGTTGGGGACTGAAGCTTTCTTT.